This T cell receptor beta chain came from a study of blood T cell repertoires in COVID-19. Study-level information: Whether acute or convalescent, the COVID-19 samples came from the United States, Italy and Spain. PBMCs, B-cell-depleted T cells, or T cells provided the cDNA or gDNA that made up the material.

Original data processing: Reference gene primer amplification yielded estimated nucleated cell counts. Sequenced by immunoSEQ multiplex PCR; TCRdb stores in-frame clones only, minus some. V and J calls and clone size are those listed in that table; D and trimming were worked out from the DNA. This table has about 98,000 clones, roughly 80% appearing once. Between the trimmed V and J ends, which lost 3 bases and 1 base, there was a span of 12 bases. Germline assignment: CDR1 PRHDT and CDR2 FYEKMQ (reference sequence). The CDR3 sequence is 15 residues long. The receptor comes from a man aged 70-80 years with active or convalescent COVID-19. The gene calls are TRBV13 and TRBJ1-2; TRBD1 might be the D (5 bases). The material sequenced was peripheral blood. The CDR3 DNA follows: TGTGCCAGCAGCTTCAGGGATAGGGGTAACTATGGCTACACCTTC. Amino acids: CASSFRDRGNYGYTF.